This record looks at one T cell receptor beta chain sequence and its context. Authors' data handling: It was from reference gene primer amplification that nucleated cell counts were estimated. Assay used: immunoSEQ multiplex PCR; TCRdb lists only in-frame clones, some missing. The V and J calls and clone size were taken over from that table, and D and trimming were inferred from the DNA. The sample consists of about 98,000 clones, approximately 81% of them appearing once. The CDR3 runs to 14 residues. Germline-derived CDR1 and CDR2 are SGHRS and YFSETQ. Trimming took off 6 bases at V and 6 bases at J, with 16 bases between the two ends. These data belong to a study of blood T cell repertoires in COVID-19. Whole-study context: Samples of COVID-19 (acute and convalescent) were obtained from the United States, Italy and Spain. PBMCs, B-cell-depleted T cells, or T cells were the source of the cDNA or gDNA that made up the material.

The sequenced sample consisted of peripheral blood. The chain has TRBV5-1 and TRBJ2-1, with D possibly matching TRBD1 (7 bases). This receptor was obtained from a man aged 60 to 75 with acute or convalescent COVID-19. In DNA, the CDR3 is TGCGCCAGCACTCCAGGGGGAGGTTCCAATGAGCAGTTCTTC. It encodes CASTPGGGSNEQFF.